These 7 T cell receptor beta chains were all obtained from the same sample, sequenced in a study of T cells after somatic rescue of genetic block. Repertoires were generated with immunoSEQ multiplex PCR, while TCRdb's copy carries only in-frame clones and drops some. Of about 10,000 clones detected, 70% to 85% appear once; the ten largest clones hold around a fifth. Sequencing was carried out using peripheral blood mononuclear cells (PBMCs). These receptors originate from a boy aged 10-17 years.

The genes are TRBV29-1 and TRBJ2-1, with D possibly being TRBD1 (5 bases). The germline V gene has CDR1 SQVTM and CDR2 ANQGSEA. The CDR3 is made up of 13 amino acids. V dropped 4 bases and J dropped 7 bases, with 14 bases sitting between them. This chain's CDR3 is CSVVQGTINEQFF. CDR3 nucleotide sequence: TGCAGCGTTGTGCAGGGAACTATTAATGAGCAGTTCTTC.

This clone is deemed large. The V and J genes are TRBV5-5 and TRBJ2-1; D possibly corresponds to TRBD1 (5 bases). Per germline, CDR1 SGHKS and CDR2 YYEKEE (reference sequence). The CDR3 is made up of 13 amino acids. The V and J ends lost 4 bases and 6 bases respectively, with 11 bases between them. The CDR3 loop is CASSLDISNEQFF. The CDR3 DNA follows: TGTGCCAGCAGCCTGGACATTTCCAATGAGCAGTTCTTC.

Judged by abundance, this clone is medium-sized. The chain employs TRBV6-6 and TRBJ1-3, with D possibly matching TRBD1 (5 bases). V was cut by 2 bases and J by 3 bases, with 11 bases left in between. The CDR3 is 15 residues long. Germline CDR1 MNHNY, CDR2 SVGAGI (reference sequence). CDR3 nucleotide sequence: TGTGCCAGCAGTTACGGGGGGAAGAGTGGAAACACCATATATTTT. Translation gives CASSYGGKSGNTIYF.

This clone has a handful of counts. The chain combines TRBV18 with TRBJ2-2, with TRBD2 identical over 7 bases. Germline-derived CDR1 and CDR2 are KGHSH and LQKENI. The CDR3 is 14 residues long. Trimming took 4 bases from V and 5 from J; bases not matched to a gene: 4. CDR3 in amino acids: CASSRSGGTGELFF. The CDR3 DNA reads as TGTGCCAGCTCACGTTCCGGGGGGACCGGGGAGCTGTTTTTT. The variable domain in full, completed from reference TRBV18 and TRBJ2-2, reads NAGVMQNPRHLVRRRGQEARLRCSPMKGHSHVYWYRQLPEEGLKFMVYLQKENIIDESGMPKERFSAEFPKEGPSILRIQQVVRGDSAAYFCASSRSGGTGELFFGEGSRLTVL.

The chain employs TRBV5-6 and TRBJ2-1, with D perhaps TRBD2 (6 bases). Germline loops: CDR1 SGHDT, CDR2 YYEEEE. CDR3 length: 14 residues. Deletions cut 1 base from V and 10 bases from J, with 15 bases between. CDR3 DNA: TGTGCCAGCAGCTTGCCCTACGGGAGTTTGGAGCAGTTCTTC. Its protein is CASSLPYGSLEQFF.

The chain couples TRBV2 to TRBJ2-7, with D possibly matching TRBD1 (6 bases). Trimming removed 5 bases from V and 4 bases from J, with 15 bases in between. The CDR3 contains 14 residues. Germline lookup yields CDR1 SNHLY and CDR2 FYNNEI. CDR3 residues: CASSRVLRGYEQYF. DNA of the CDR3: TGTGCCAGCAGTCGAGTTCTCAGGGGTTACGAGCAGTACTTC.

The chain links TRBV27 to TRBJ2-3, with D tentatively TRBD1 (6 bases). The CDR3 covers 16 residues. The V end lost 1 base, the J end lost 0 bases, and 11 bases lay between the germline ends. CDR1 MNHEY and CDR2 SMNVEV come from the germline V gene (reference sequence). CDR3 protein: CASSLYRATSTDTQYF. The DNA for the CDR3 is TGTGCCAGCAGTTTATACAGGGCCACTAGCACAGATACGCAGTATTTT.